Following are 9 T cell receptor beta chains from one sample sequenced in a study of blood T cell repertoires in COVID-19. The assay was immunoSEQ multiplex PCR, and TCRdb's table has in-frame clones only and misses some. The sample has 63,000 or so clones; about 81% are singletons. Sequenced material: peripheral blood. The source of these receptors is a human donor in a cohort sampled during active COVID-19.

This clone was found a few times. The chain has TRBV14 and TRBJ2-7, with 7 bases that match TRBD1. In germline, CDR1 is SGHDN, CDR2 FVKESK. V dropped 6 bases and J dropped 4; count of bases not matched to a gene: 12. This CDR3 region has 15 residues. As DNA, the CDR3 is TGTGCCAGCAGACACACCGGGACAGCAGGGTACGAGCAGTACTTC. Protein: CASRHTGTAGYEQYF.

The chain joins TRBV7-8 to TRBJ2-5; D is undetermined. There are 13 residues in the CDR3. CDR1 is SGHVS, CDR2 FQNEAQ, per germline. Trimming took 6 bases from V and 4 from J, leaving 12 bases between them. For the CDR3, the DNA is TGTGCCAGCAGTCGCGAGGTCGGAGAGACCCAGTACTTC. Translated, it gives CASSREVGETQYF.

The chain has TRBV12-5 and TRBJ2-1, with 12 positions matching TRBD1. V was clipped by 5 bases and J by 5 bases; unmatched bases: 7. Looked up from germline, CDR1 is LGHNT and CDR2 is FRNRAP. CDR3 length: 16 residues. CDR3 in amino acids: CASGLPGQGADNEQFF. CDR3 coding DNA: TGTGCTAGTGGTCTCCCGGGACAGGGGGCGGACAATGAGCAGTTCTTC.

V gene TRBV19 combines with J gene TRBJ2-1; TRBD1 matches 8 bases. This CDR3 spans 15 amino acids. The V segment lost 5 bases and the J segment 9 bases; nucleotides outside the gene matches: 12. Germline V gene sequence: CDR1 LNHDA, CDR2 SQIVND (reference sequence). The CDR3 DNA reads as TGTGCCAGTAGTCGCCAGGGGGCACGTGGGGGTGAGCAGTTCTTC. Translated: CASSRQGARGGEQFF. The entire variable domain, with the rest obtained from reference TRBV19 and TRBJ2-1, is as follows: DGGITQSPKYLFRKEGQNVTLSCEQNLNHDAMYWYRQDPGQGLRLIYYSQIVNDFQKGDIAEGYSVSREKKESFPLTVTSAQKNPTAFYLCASSRQGARGGEQFFGPGTRLTVL.

The rearrangement joins TRBV30 to TRBJ2-5; TRBD2 agrees at 16 bases. Per germline, CDR1 GTSNPN and CDR2 SVGIG (reference sequence). V shed 2 bases and J 3 bases; nucleotides not matched to a gene: 15. The CDR3 is 20 amino acids. The CDR3 region has the DNA TGTGCCTGGAGTCGCATTATCCCGGGACTAGCGGGGGGGCCAGAAGAGACCCAGTACTTC. Its translation is CAWSRIIPGLAGGPEETQYF.

The gene calls are TRBV7-8 and TRBJ2-5, with 16 bases that match TRBD2. The CDR3 runs 15 residues. The V segment lost 5 bases and the J segment 7 bases; nucleotides outside the gene matches: 4. Germline CDR1 and CDR2: SGHVS and FQNEAQ. The CDR3 DNA reads TGTGCCAGCAGCCCCGGGACTAGCGGGGGGGCGACCCAGTACTTC. It encodes CASSPGTSGGATQYF.

In DNA form, the CDR3 reads TGTGCCAGCTCACCACAGGGAGGGGATACTGAAGCTTTCTTT. Translated: CASSPQGGDTEAFF. V gene TRBV18 combines with J gene TRBJ1-1; possible D gene TRBD1, 5 bases. The CDR3 totals 14 residues. Trimming cost V 1 base and J 5 bases, with 11 bases left between them. Germline loops: CDR1 KGHSH, CDR2 LQKENI.

The genes are TRBV3-1 (or the pseudogene TRBV3-2) and TRBJ1-2; TRBD1 is a possible D gene (6 bases). The V and J ends lost 1 base and 1 base respectively, with 16 bases between them. This CDR3 is 17 amino acids long. The V gene's germline CDR1 is LGHDT and CDR2 YNNKEL (reference sequence). Here the CDR3 reads CASSQGGDRQFNYGYTF. The CDR3 coding sequence is TGTGCCAGCAGCCAAGGCGGAGACAGGCAATTTAACTATGGCTACACCTTC.

The V and J genes are TRBV9 and TRBJ1-1; 7 bases agree with TRBD1. There are 16 residues in the CDR3. Germline CDR1 reads SGDLS; CDR2 reads YYNGEE. J was trimmed by 6 bases and V by 0 bases; bases with no gene match: 11. The CDR3 loop reads CASSVAPRQGTSEAFF. CDR3 in DNA: TGTGCCAGCAGCGTAGCACCCCGACAGGGAACGTCTGAAGCTTTCTTT.